The entry that follows covers one T cell receptor beta chain sequence. The antigen this receptor binds is unknown. Base-call qualities are not available, and no considerably larger clone is one nucleotide away. The method was the immunoSEQ multiplex PCR assay. A mixture of 60 forward primers for TCR Vbeta segments and 13 reverse primers for TCR Jbeta segments was used in the multiplex PCR. The CDR3 region of rearranged TCR beta genes was amplified from genomic DNA by a multiplex PCR assay. The Illumina HiSeq System was used to sequence the amplified TCR beta libraries as 87-base-pair reads. In the paper's pipeline: A later analysis counted about 80 million unique TCR beta chains across the 650 to 800 repertoires, and roughly 9.9 million of these chains were shared by at least two donors. To remove PCR and sequencing errors, raw reads were error-corrected and collapsed into unique sequences using a nearest-neighbor algorithm that merged closely related sequences. V, D and J gene segments were assigned by aligning CDR3 sequences to IMGT reference sequences. For a sequence to be retained, a match of at least six nucleotides was required to both a V gene segment and a J gene segment. A rearrangement was called productive if the CDR3 had no stop codons and remained in frame with V and J, and every other rearrangement was called non-productive. Following IMGT convention, CDR3 was defined as the stretch from the second conserved V-encoded cysteine to the conserved J-encoded phenylalanine. The earlier analysis of 550 to 650 of the donors excluded any sequence lacking an unambiguous match to a single V gene segment. An earlier analysis of several hundred of the donors called V segments functional above 56.7% productive rearrangements and segregating when the between-donor standard deviation exceeded 5%. A statistical classification framework was developed to diagnose cytomegalovirus status using the catalog of TCR beta chain sequences. In a later analysis, TCR nucleotide sequences were compared against IMGT/GENE-DB human TR gene sequences so that V and J genes could be assigned. A later analysis assigned CDR3 sequences and most-parsimonious VDJ recombination scenarios with the TCRdist pipeline. In a later analysis, every TCR beta chain was defined by the combination of its CDR3 amino acid sequence and its V-gene family, and reads without a unique V-gene family were dropped. To address suspected cross-contamination and a sequencing artifact, a later analysis removed roughly 580 highly shared, low-generation-probability nucleotide sequences. In a later analysis, a clonal expansion index for each public chain was calculated from normalized within-repertoire ranks of inferred template counts. Generation probabilities in a later analysis came from a VDJ recombination model fitted to out-of-frame rearrangements, and those results were checked against IGoR. In a later analysis, TCR-TCR, TCR-HLA and TCR-CMV co-occurrence was scored with hypergeometric tests, and a repertoire-size bias correction was applied to TCR pairs. A later analysis estimated false discovery rates by permuting HLA or CMV assignments 20 times. In a later analysis, co-occurring TCRs were grouped using DBSCAN, with TCRdist sequence similarity added in when clustering inside HLA-allele-positive subsets. For co-occurrence clustering, repertoires with fewer than 30,000 or more than 120,000 public chains were excluded, along with roughly 5 repertoires with anomalous nucleotide sharing. Sourced from immuneACCESS, this table was stored by TCRdb with only in-frame sequences that have V and J called. A share of the clones is absent; for the studies checked, an unresolved V gene accounts for under half, and the remainder has no known explanation. The V and J calls and the clone size are those of that table, but D and trimming were determined from the DNA. The sample table contains approximately 190,000 clones; only one count was recorded for roughly 80% of them. In total, the top ten clones hold roughly 0.73% of the sample.

The cohort comprised under 700 healthy bone marrow donors. All cohort members were sampled while nominally healthy, although unrecorded immune exposures were likely present. The donor was CMV seronegative and belonged to the group of under 400 seronegative cohort members. Every donor gave a peripheral blood sample, and the peripheral blood mononuclear cells from that sample were used for TCR beta sequencing. The Qiagen DNeasy Blood Extraction Kit was used to extract genomic DNA from the blood cell samples. The data are from a study of cytomegalovirus exposure and HLA in healthy donors (dated by TCRdb to about 2017). At the level of the whole study: In an earlier analysis of about 560 of the donors, approximately 300 Gb of sequence data and approximately 100 million unique TCR beta sequences from about 190 million T cells were reported. An early release that covered 500 to 800 HLA-typed donors contained about 300 gigabases of sequencing data and tens of millions of unique TCR sequences. Among the roughly 400 genotyped donors, about 85% belonged to the genetic ancestry cluster associated with self-reported Caucasian donors. The study aimed to test whether signatures of past pathogen exposure could be identified by cataloging public T cell receptors. The T cell repertoires of some 700 subjects were profiled by immunosequencing and related to cytomegalovirus serostatus. Along with the roughly 610-subject first cohort, a separate validation cohort of about 110 different subjects was used. The study combined high-throughput TCR immunosequencing, statistical association of individual TCRs with disease status, and machine learning to predict cytomegalovirus infection status. To study patterns of TCR occurrence, a later analysis re-analyzed previously published TCR beta repertoires from around 670 donors and added high-resolution HLA genotyping. Rather than drawing on any new phenotypic data, the later analysis identified candidate immune exposures from TCR beta sequences and the way those sequences occurred across donors. In an earlier analysis of roughly 600 of the donors, high-throughput TCR beta sequencing was used to judge whether each TCR beta V gene segment behaved as functional or pseudogenic. Donor age, sex, ethnicity and CMV serostatus were collected together with the repertoire data. A later genetic analysis took genome-wide SNP genotypes for about three fifths of the 666 donors and used that subset as a discovery cohort. Every discovery cohort repertoire had been produced on one sequencing platform. HLA typing covered class I and class II loci at four-digit resolution. Typing coverage differed by locus: A, B, C, DRB1 and DQB1 were typed in roughly 620-630 donors, DQA1 in about 500, DPA1 in approximately 610, and DPB1 in 450 to 480. A handful of DR-DQ haplotypes were handled as single units for association and clustering because linkage in the cohort was strong. Among some 410 genotyped donors of the cohort, an average of around 240,000 unique TCR beta nucleotide sequences were sequenced per donor, roughly 20% of them non-productive. What the study reported, not specific to this receptor: The classifier was reported to diagnose cytomegalovirus status with high specificity and sensitivity in both the original cohort and the validation cohort. In a later analysis, the rate of TCR association differed among HLA loci, with DRB1 alleles having the most associated TCRs and HLA-C alleles having the fewest. While some public TCRs were present in many individuals, most TCR sequences turned up only very rarely across donors. Because counts were too low, seventeen rarely observed V segments, including chromosome 9 orphons, were left out of the earlier analysis of 587 of the donors. The study listed over 150 TCR beta chains as associated with cytomegalovirus. In a later genetic analysis, fewer N-insertions in productive TCRs were reported among donors in an Asian-associated ancestry cluster than the approximately 670-donor mean. Linkage disequilibrium might explain the correlated functional status among segregating V segments, but an unknown experimental factor could not be excluded. HLA typing was unavailable for some donors at each locus, so association tests used only the typed subset. According to a later analysis, parvovirus B19, influenza, CMV and Epstein-Barr virus appeared linked to several top co-occurrence clusters. The sequencing pipeline was judged likely to have produced a cluster of highly shared sequence variants as a technical artifact. When HLA alleles, especially DR and DQ, strongly co-occurred, attributing TCR associations to individual alleles was difficult. The authors suggested that the approach could potentially be extended to other disease states and immunological phenotypes. Some IMGT-functional V segments, including TRBV6-2 and TRBV6-3, could not be distinguished by the 87-base-pair reads and were therefore excluded. A few of the identified cytomegalovirus-associated TCR beta chains were confirmed in vitro to be specific for cytomegalovirus antigens. In an earlier analysis of fewer than 750 of the donors, most TCR beta V segments were observed in productive rearrangements about 87% or about 30% of the time, broadly matching IMGT annotations. Roughly uniform sequencing depth across donors was assumed in presence/absence analyses, although this assumption may not hold. In a later genetic analysis, a missense DCLRE1C variant was associated with V-gene and J-gene trimming of TCR beta chains, and the association was replicated in an independent cohort. A further reported finding was that TCR beta sequences accurately predicted the HLA-A and HLA-B alleles for most subjects in the first cohort. A later analysis associated about 17,000 TCR beta sequences with specific HLA alleles at a false discovery rate of 0.05. In this cohort, only TCR beta chains were sequenced, and detectable features were limited by the absence of alpha or paired-chain data. Most CMV-associated TCR beta chains appeared to be HLA-restricted in a later analysis, and the HLA associations seemed to be driven largely by CMV exposure. Immune exposure information for the cohort was limited to CMV serostatus. In a later analysis, HLA-associated TCR beta chains were found to be more clonally expanded and to have lower generation probabilities than equally common non-associated chains.

V loses 0 bases of germline sequence and J loses 2 bases, and the interval between the two ends is 7 bases. CDR1 SGHRS and CDR2 YFSETQ were looked up in the germline V gene. The CDR3 spans 14 residues, from the cysteine through the phenylalanine. The read is trimmed to its CDR3 DNA, 42 bases read in frame from base 1. The sequencing sample was made of PBMCs. This sequence uses TRBV5-1 and TRBJ2-3; a weak D assignment points to TRBD1 (6 bases agree). This receptor was taken from a woman aged 18-29 years in good health and CMV-seronegative. CDR3 loop: CASSLGTATDTQYF. The DNA sequence is TGCGCCAGCAGCTTGGGGACAGCCACAGATACGCAGTATTTT. The full variable domain, with segments outside the CDR3 supplied by the reference TRBV5-1 and TRBJ2-3 proteins, appears as KAGVTQTPRYLIKTRGQQVTLSCSPISGHRSVSWYQQTPGQGLQFLFEYFSETQRNKGNFPGRFSGRQFSNSRSEMNVSTLELGDSALYLCASSLGTATDTQYFGPGTRLTVL.